Below, 28 T cell receptor beta chains from the same sample are listed, as sequenced in a study of STAT3 mutations in large granular lymphocyte leukemia. General study findings and limits: Every T-LGLL patient had at least one immunodominant TCRbeta clonotype.

Data came from immunoSEQ multiplex PCR; TCRdb stores just in-frame clones and leaves some out. The sample yields 4,500 or so clones, around 53% seen once. These TCRs are of unknown antigen specificity. Material: peripheral blood mononuclear cells. The receptors derive from a male patient aged 45 to 59 with T-cell large granular lymphocyte leukemia. Some clones in this sample may be carry-over from other donors' samples.

The V gene is TRBV13, the J gene TRBJ2-7, with D perhaps TRBD1 (5 bases). The CDR3 runs 14 residues. Germline V gene lookup returns CDR1 PRHDT and CDR2 FYEKMQ (reference sequence). Trimming stripped 1 base from V and 2 bases from J, with 9 bases between. The CDR3 region has the DNA TGTGCCAGCAGCTTAGAGGGGAATACCTACGAGCAGTACTTC. This gives the protein CASSLEGNTYEQYF.

This clone was seen more than once but under ten times. This sequence joins TRBV7-9 and TRBJ1-5, with no clear D. CDR1 and CDR2 (germline): SEHNR, FQNEAQ (reference sequence). The V gene lost 4 bases and the J gene lost 4 bases, with 14 bases spanning the gap. The CDR3 contains 15 residues. The CDR3 DNA sequence: TGTGCCAGCAGCTCCGGTATTGCTAAAAATCAGCCCCAGCATTTT. It specifies CASSSGIAKNQPQHF.

By sample fraction, this clone is medium-sized. V gene TRBV28 combines with J gene TRBJ2-7; TRBD2 agrees at 11 bases. The J segment lost 4 bases and the V segment lost 2 bases, leaving 4 bases of the junction unmatched. Germline CDR1 MDHEN, CDR2 SYDVKM. The CDR3 is made up of 15 amino acids. Written as DNA, the CDR3 is TGTGCCAGCAGTTTAACTAGCGGGAGTATATACGAGCAGTACTTC. It encodes CASSLTSGSIYEQYF.

The gene calls are TRBV29-1 and TRBJ2-7; 9 positions agree with TRBD2. The CDR3 totals 15 residues. Germline CDR1 is SQVTM and CDR2 is ANQGSEA. V shed 4 bases and J 5 bases; nucleotides not matched to a gene: 12. CDR3 sequence (DNA): TGCAGCGTTGTAGCAGTCCGCGGGAGGGCCAACGAGCAGTACTTC. The encoded protein is CSVVAVRGRANEQYF.

This rearrangement joins TRBV5-4 to TRBJ1-5; D not certain. In germline, CDR1 is SGHNT, CDR2 YYREEE (reference sequence). This CDR3 has 15 residues. The V end lost 4 bases, the J end lost 1 base, and 12 bases lay between the germline ends. This chain's CDR3 is CASSPGPPSNQPQHF. The CDR3, as DNA: TGTGCCAGCAGCCCCGGGCCCCCAAGCAATCAGCCCCAGCATTTT.

The gene calls are TRBV29-1 and TRBJ1-5; D call uncertain. With 6 bases removed from V and 4 bases from J, the gap between germline ends came to 10 bases. The CDR3 has 12 residues. The germline V gene encodes CDR1 SQVTM and CDR2 ANQGSEA. CDR3 sequence reads: CSVSGGNQPQHF. The CDR3 coding sequence is TGCAGCGTAAGCGGAGGGAATCAGCCCCAGCATTTT.

The gene calls are TRBV7-9 and TRBJ2-1; the D is unclear. CDR1 SEHNR and CDR2 FQNEAQ come from the germline V gene (reference sequence). The V end lost 4 bases, the J end lost 3 bases, and 13 bases lay between the germline ends. The CDR3 spans 15 residues. CDR3 DNA: TGTGCCAGCAGCTCGGGCCTAGGCTTCTACAATGAGCAGTTCTTC. Encoded protein: CASSSGLGFYNEQFF.

The V call is TRBV7-9, the J call TRBJ1-1; 7 bases fit TRBD1. V shed 3 bases and J 8 bases; nucleotides not matched to a gene: 3. Germline CDR1 SEHNR, CDR2 FQNEAQ (reference sequence). This CDR3 comprises 12 residues. Here the CDR3 reads CASSFEGAEAFF. DNA of the CDR3: TGTGCCAGCAGCTTCGAGGGGGCGGAAGCTTTCTTT.

The CDR3 DNA reads TGTGCCTGGAGCAAAACAGGGTCCCAGCATTTT. It codes for CAWSKTGSQHF. The chain joins TRBV30 to TRBJ1-5; possibly TRBD1 for D (6 bases). Germline V gene data show CDR1 as GTSNPN and CDR2 as SVGIG (reference sequence). There are 11 residues in the CDR3. V was pared by 3 bases and J by 11 bases, with 11 bases between.

Here the CDR3 reads CASSQADTQYF. DNA of the CDR3: TGCGCCAGCAGCCAAGCTGATACGCAGTATTTT. The chain has TRBV4-1 and TRBJ2-3, with D unclear. CDR3 length equals 11 residues. Germline V gives CDR1 MGHRA, CDR2 YSYEKL. Trimming took 1 base from V and 6 from J, leaving 2 bases between them.

V is TRBV10-2 and J is TRBJ2-3, with 9 bases that match TRBD2. The V gene end was trimmed by 0 bases and the J gene end by 0 bases; junction bases not matched to a gene: 1. Germline values: CDR1 WSHSY, CDR2 SAAADI. The CDR3 contains 16 residues. Here the CDR3 DNA reads TGCGCCAGCAGTGAGTCTAGCGGGAGTAGCACAGATACGCAGTATTTT. Amino acid sequence: CASSESSGSSTDTQYF.

The chain couples TRBV5-1 to TRBJ2-7; the match to TRBD2 covers 11 bases. The junction had 3 bases not matched to a gene; V was cut back by 4 bases and J by 6 bases. CDR3 length equals 13 residues. In germline, CDR1 is SGHRS, CDR2 YFSETQ. The CDR3 DNA follows: TGCGCCAGCAGCACGGGACTAGCGGCCGAGCAGTACTTC. Amino acids: CASSTGLAAEQYF.

This clone appeared a few times. At one end the junction does not follow the germline gene, possibly because of a read error. The J gene is TRBJ2-3, the V gene TRBV18; D uncertain. This CDR3 has 14 amino acids. CDR1 KGHSH and CDR2 LQKENI come from the germline V gene. The CDR3 coding sequence is TGTGCCAGCTCGCCACGTGCTAGCACAGATACGCAGTATTTT. It is translated as CASSPRASTDTQYF.

CDR3 region: CASSLVVTPPYEQYF. The CDR3 DNA is TGCGCCAGCAGCTTGGTAGTCACACCTCCCTACGAGCAGTACTTC. The V and J genes are TRBV5-1 and TRBJ2-7; D remains ambiguous. V lost 0 bases and J lost 2, with 12 bases in between. The CDR3 runs 15 residues. The germline CDR1 and CDR2 sequences are SGHRS and YFSETQ.

The chain recombines TRBV18 with TRBJ2-7, with 8 positions matching TRBD1. Germline CDR1 reads KGHSH; CDR2 reads LQKENI. The CDR3 spans 14 residues. Trimming took 6 bases from V and 4 from J; bases not matched to a gene: 8. The CDR3, as DNA: TGTGCCAGCTCGCAGGGGACAGGTACATACGAGCAGTACTTC. Translated: CASSQGTGTYEQYF.

V gene TRBV5-1 combines with J gene TRBJ2-6; possibly TRBD1 or TRBD2 for D (6 bases each). Deletions cut 2 bases from V and 3 bases from J, with 18 bases between. This CDR3 region has 18 residues. Germline assignment: CDR1 SGHRS and CDR2 YFSETQ. DNA of the CDR3: TGCGCCAGCAGCTTCTCACAGGGAGGTGCAGGTGGGGCCAACGTCCTGACTTTC. Protein: CASSFSQGGAGGANVLTF.

This clone was recorded once. V and J are TRBV7-9 and TRBJ2-1; D gene uncertain. Deletions cut 5 bases from V and 3 bases from J, with 17 bases between. CDR3 length: 16 residues. Germline V gene data show CDR1 as SEHNR and CDR2 as FQNEAQ (reference sequence). The CDR3 DNA is TGTGCCAGCAGCCCAAAGGAGCCAGTGATCTACAATGAGCAGTTCTTC. This translates into CASSPKEPVIYNEQFF.

The V and J genes are TRBV5-1 and TRBJ2-7, with a weak D call TRBD2 (5 bases). Germline CDR1 is SGHRS and CDR2 is YFSETQ. Trimming cost V 3 bases and J 2 bases, with 12 bases left between them. The CDR3 length is 14 residues. CDR3 DNA: TGCGCCAGCAGCTCCTGGGAAGCGGCCTACGAGCAGTACTTC. Translating gives CASSSWEAAYEQYF.

The V call is TRBV5-1, the J call TRBJ2-7, with TRBD1 matching over 11 bases. CDR3 length: 14 residues. With 4 bases clipped from V and 6 bases from J, the junction kept 6 bases outside the gene matches. Germline loops: CDR1 SGHRS, CDR2 YFSETQ. In nucleotides, the CDR3 is TGCGCCAGCAGCGTCCGGGACAGGGGGGCCGAGCAGTACTTC. It codes for CASSVRDRGAEQYF.

V is TRBV5-1 and J is TRBJ1-5, with D hard to call. Germline CDR1 is SGHRS and CDR2 is YFSETQ. CDR3 length: 14 amino acids. Trimming left V 0 bases short and J 0 bases short, with 4 bases between. CDR3 region: CASSLGVSNQPQHF. CDR3 nucleotides: TGCGCCAGCAGCTTGGGGGTTAGCAATCAGCCCCAGCATTTT.

The chain joins TRBV29-1 to TRBJ1-1, with TRBD1 matching over 7 bases. V dropped 4 bases and J dropped 0; count of bases not matched to a gene: 5. From germline, CDR1 is SQVTM and CDR2 ANQGSEA. The CDR3 consists of 14 residues. The CDR3 DNA reads TGCAGCGTTGGACAGGGTTCCTTGAACACTGAAGCTTTCTTT. The encoded protein is CSVGQGSLNTEAFF. Complete variable domain (other parts from reference TRBV29-1 and TRBJ1-1): SAVISQKPSRDICQRGTSLTIQCQVDSQVTMMFWYRQQPGQSLTLIATANQGSEATYESGFVIDKFPISRPNLTFSTLTVSNMSPEDSSIYLCSVGQGSLNTEAFFGQGTRLTVV.

DNA of the CDR3: TGTGCCAGCAGGGACGGATCTATCTCCTACGAGCAGTACTTC. It codes for CASRDGSISYEQYF. The gene calls are TRBV27 and TRBJ2-7, with D uncertain. The CDR3 loop spans 14 amino acids. The V gene's germline CDR1 is MNHEY and CDR2 SMNVEV (reference sequence). V was clipped by 6 bases and J by 0 bases, with 12 bases between them.

This chain connects TRBV18 to TRBJ1-2; no clear D. The length of the CDR3 is 13 residues. V was trimmed by 4 bases and J by 5 bases, leaving 11 bases between them. Germline CDR1 reads KGHSH; CDR2 reads LQKENI. The DNA for the CDR3 is TGTGCCAGCTCACACGAAAGGGAATATGGCTACACCTTC. Protein: CASSHEREYGYTF.

This clone qualifies as medium-sized. The gene calls are TRBV29-1 and TRBJ2-7; 8 nucleotides align to TRBD1. CDR3 length equals 14 residues. Germline V gene lookup returns CDR1 SQVTM and CDR2 ANQGSEA. V lost 6 bases to trimming and J lost 2 bases; unmatched junction nucleotides: 9. For the CDR3, the DNA is TGCAGCGTGTGGGGGACAGGCGTAACCTACGAGCAGTACTTC. This translates into CSVWGTGVTYEQYF.

The gene calls are TRBV5-1 and TRBJ2-3, with D hard to call. This CDR3 comprises 13 residues. The V end was cut by 0 bases, the J end by 8 bases, with 10 bases between. Germline V gene data show CDR1 as SGHRS and CDR2 as YFSETQ. CDR3 loop: CASSLDGPITQYF. The CDR3 nucleotides are TGCGCCAGCAGCTTGGACGGTCCTATTACGCAGTATTTT.

V usage is TRBV4-2 and J usage is TRBJ2-3, with TRBD2 matching over 12 bases. CDR1 LGHNA and CDR2 YNFKEQ come from the germline V gene. This CDR3 comprises 16 residues. The ends lost 4 bases at V and 2 bases at J; junction bases unmatched: 4. CDR3 nucleotide sequence: TGTGCCAGCAGCCTCAGGACTAGCGGGGACACAGATACGCAGTATTTT. Residues: CASSLRTSGDTDTQYF.

This clone has just a few counts. The genes are TRBV2 and TRBJ2-3, with D possibly being TRBD1 (5 bases). The CDR3 contains 16 residues. The germline V gene has CDR1 SNHLY and CDR2 FYNNEI. Trimming stripped 6 bases from V and 1 base from J, with 17 bases between. In DNA, the CDR3 is TGTGCCAGCAGCCCCCTGGACACGGCGGGCACAGATACGCAGTATTTT. Translated, it gives CASSPLDTAGTDTQYF.

This clone was recorded only once. The V call is TRBV29-1, the J call TRBJ2-7; 9 nucleotides align to TRBD1. CDR3 size: 11 residues. CDR1 and CDR2 from the germline V gene are SQVTM and ANQGSEA. With 4 bases clipped from V and 5 bases from J, the junction kept 0 bases outside the gene matches. The CDR3 coding sequence is TGCAGCGTTGGGGACAGGGACGAGCAGTACTTC. Its translation: CSVGDRDEQYF.